These T cell receptor beta chains were read from a single sample in a study of cytomegalovirus exposure and HLA in healthy donors. Clones were sequenced by immunoSEQ multiplex PCR, and TCRdb holds only the in-frame ones, with some missing. Here the sample spans under 200,000 clones, roughly two thirds being singletons. Sequencing used PBMCs. Receptors originate from a woman aged 18-29 years in good health and CMV-seropositive. The CDR3 runs from the conserved cysteine through the conserved F or W. The order of the fields is V gene, clone size, D gene, J gene, CDR3 DNA, CDR3 protein. D genes are given only for firm matches. Clone size appears in some rows only: once, few, many, or a class for an expanded clone.

v_call: TRBV5-4
clone_size: NA
d_call: NA
j_call: TRBJ1-1
cdr3_nt: TGCGCCAGCAGCCAAGACGGGACACCGAACACTGAAGCTTTCTTT
cdr3_aa: CASSQDGTPNTEAFF

v_call: TRBV15
clone_size: NA
d_call: TRBD2
j_call: TRBJ2-1
cdr3_nt: TGTGCCACCAGCCTCGGGGGGGCTCAGCAGTTCTTC
cdr3_aa: CATSLGGAQQFF

v_call: TRBV7-3
clone_size: NA
d_call: NA
j_call: TRBJ2-4
cdr3_nt: TGTGCCAGCAGCTTACAGGGGCAAAACATTCAGTACTTC
cdr3_aa: CASSLQGQNIQYF

v_call: TRBV7-8
clone_size: NA
d_call: NA
j_call: TRBJ2-2
cdr3_nt: TGTGCCAGCAGCTCCCGAGGATCTGGGGAGCTGTTTTTT
cdr3_aa: CASSSRGSGELFF

v_call: TRBV30
clone_size: NA
d_call: TRBD1
j_call: TRBJ1-5
cdr3_nt: TGTGCCTGGAGTCGAGGACAGGGGTTGGATCAGCCCCAGCATTTT
cdr3_aa: CAWSRGQGLDQPQHF

v_call: TRBV9
clone_size: NA
d_call: TRBD2
j_call: TRBJ2-2
cdr3_nt: TGTGCCAGCAGCGTAGGGACTAGCGGATTAGTAACCGGGGAGCTGTTTTTT
cdr3_aa: CASSVGTSGLVTGELFF

v_call: TRBV28
clone_size: NA
d_call: NA
j_call: TRBJ1-2
cdr3_nt: TGTGCCAGCAGTTTGAGGGGGGGGATCTATGGCTACACCTTC
cdr3_aa: CASSLRGGIYGYTF

v_call: TRBV19
clone_size: once
d_call: NA
j_call: TRBJ1-1
cdr3_nt: TGTGCCAGTAGTATAGACAGGGAAGGTACTGAAGCTTTCTTT
cdr3_aa: CASSIDREGTEAFF

v_call: TRBV13
clone_size: few
d_call: NA
j_call: TRBJ2-5
cdr3_nt: TGTGCCAGCAGTTACCTTCCGGGAGTACAAGAGACCCAGTACTTC
cdr3_aa: CASSYLPGVQETQYF

v_call: TRBV7-2
clone_size: few
d_call: TRBD2
j_call: TRBJ2-3
cdr3_nt: TGTGCCAGCAGCTCCACGGGACTAGCGGGGGTGCGAGATACGCAGTATTTT
cdr3_aa: CASSSTGLAGVRDTQYF

v_call: TRBV20-1
clone_size: NA
d_call: NA
j_call: TRBJ1-1
cdr3_nt: TGCAGTGCTAGAGTTCCTGCGGGAGCTTTCTTT
cdr3_aa: CSARVPAGAFF

v_call: TRBV7-9
clone_size: NA
d_call: TRBD1
j_call: TRBJ2-7
cdr3_nt: TGTGCCAGCAGCGGACAGGGTGGTTACGAGCAGTACTTC
cdr3_aa: CASSGQGGYEQYF

v_call: TRBV6-1
clone_size: NA
d_call: NA
j_call: TRBJ2-1
cdr3_nt: TGTGCCAGCAGGGAGTACAATGAGCAGTTCTTC
cdr3_aa: CASREYNEQFF

v_call: TRBV28
clone_size: NA
d_call: TRBD1
j_call: TRBJ1-1
cdr3_nt: TGTGCCAGCCCCCCCTTGGACAGGGCCCCTGAAGCTTTCTTT
cdr3_aa: CASPPLDRAPEAFF

v_call: TRBV5-5
clone_size: NA
d_call: NA
j_call: TRBJ1-5
cdr3_nt: TGTGCCAGCAGCTCGGGTACAGGGCATTTT
cdr3_aa: CASSSGTGHF

v_call: TRBV10-3
clone_size: NA
d_call: NA
j_call: TRBJ1-1
cdr3_nt: TGTGCCATCAGTGAGTCTACCCCGCGGGGTTTCGCTGAAGCTTTCTTT
cdr3_aa: CAISESTPRGFAEAFF

v_call: TRBV7-3
clone_size: few
d_call: NA
j_call: TRBJ2-3
cdr3_nt: TGTGCCAGCGGGACTCAGACAGATACGCAGTATTTT
cdr3_aa: CASGTQTDTQYF

v_call: TRBV5-6
clone_size: once
d_call: TRBD1
j_call: TRBJ1-2
cdr3_nt: TGTGCCAGCAGCTTGGGAACGACAGGGTCAGTAGGCTACACCTTC
cdr3_aa: CASSLGTTGSVGYTF

v_call: TRBV6-1
clone_size: NA
d_call: NA
j_call: TRBJ2-7
cdr3_nt: TGTGCCAGCAGTGTAATCCCTAAGATCCACGAGCAGTACTTC
cdr3_aa: CASSVIPKIHEQYF

v_call: TRBV7-2
clone_size: NA
d_call: TRBD2
j_call: TRBJ2-1
cdr3_nt: TGTGCCAGCAGCTTCCACATGGGACTAGCGGGGGGGGAGCAGTTCTTC
cdr3_aa: CASSFHMGLAGGEQFF

v_call: TRBV30
clone_size: NA
d_call: NA
j_call: TRBJ1-5
cdr3_nt: TGTGCCTGGAGTCTGGGGAGGGATCAGCCCCAGCATTTT
cdr3_aa: CAWSLGRDQPQHF

v_call: TRBV6-5
clone_size: NA
d_call: NA
j_call: TRBJ2-3
cdr3_nt: TGTGCCAGCAGTTACTCATTCGCTAGCGCAGATACGCAGTATTTT
cdr3_aa: CASSYSFASADTQYF

v_call: TRBV6-1
clone_size: few
d_call: NA
j_call: TRBJ1-6
cdr3_nt: TGTGCCAGCAGTGCCATAACAGGGTCCTCACCCCTCCACTTT
cdr3_aa: CASSAITGSSPLHF

v_call: TRBV2
clone_size: NA
d_call: TRBD1
j_call: TRBJ2-5
cdr3_nt: TGTGCCAGCACGACAGGGATGAGGGAGACCCAGTACTTC
cdr3_aa: CASTTGMRETQYF

v_call: TRBV2
clone_size: few
d_call: TRBD1
j_call: TRBJ2-2
cdr3_nt: TGTGCCAGCAGTGCGGGACAGGGGTACACCGGGGAGCTGTTTTTT
cdr3_aa: CASSAGQGYTGELFF

v_call: TRBV6-4
clone_size: few
d_call: NA
j_call: TRBJ1-2
cdr3_nt: TGTGCCAGCAGCATACAACTTGGGCAGGCGTATGGCTACACCTTC
cdr3_aa: CASSIQLGQAYGYTF

v_call: TRBV5-1
clone_size: NA
d_call: NA
j_call: TRBJ2-3
cdr3_nt: TGCGCCAGCAGCTTGACAGCGGGTATTAGGGATACGCAGTATTTT
cdr3_aa: CASSLTAGIRDTQYF